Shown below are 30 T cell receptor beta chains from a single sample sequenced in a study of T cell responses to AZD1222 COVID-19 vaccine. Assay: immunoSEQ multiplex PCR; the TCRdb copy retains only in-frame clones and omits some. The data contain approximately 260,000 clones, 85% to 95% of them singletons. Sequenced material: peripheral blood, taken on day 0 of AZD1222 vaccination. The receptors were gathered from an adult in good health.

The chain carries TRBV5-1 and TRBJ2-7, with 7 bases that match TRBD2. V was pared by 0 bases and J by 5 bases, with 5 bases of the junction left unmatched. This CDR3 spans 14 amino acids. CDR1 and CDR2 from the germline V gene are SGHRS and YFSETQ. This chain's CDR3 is CASSLALGRDEQYF. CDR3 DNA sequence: TGCGCCAGCAGCTTGGCGCTGGGGAGGGACGAGCAGTACTTC.

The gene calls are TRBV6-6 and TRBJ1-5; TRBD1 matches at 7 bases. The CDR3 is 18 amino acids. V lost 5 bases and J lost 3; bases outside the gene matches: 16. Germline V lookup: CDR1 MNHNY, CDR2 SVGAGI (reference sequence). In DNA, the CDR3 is TGTGCCAGCAGTCAAAAGGGGACAGCTCTGGGGGACAATCAGCCCCAGCATTTT. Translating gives CASSQKGTALGDNQPQHF.

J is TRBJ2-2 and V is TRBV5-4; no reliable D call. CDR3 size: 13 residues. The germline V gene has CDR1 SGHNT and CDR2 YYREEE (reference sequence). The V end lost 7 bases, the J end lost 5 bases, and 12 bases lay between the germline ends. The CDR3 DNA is TGTGCCAGCCACTCCTCACCGACCGGGGAGCTGTTTTTT. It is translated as CASHSSPTGELFF.

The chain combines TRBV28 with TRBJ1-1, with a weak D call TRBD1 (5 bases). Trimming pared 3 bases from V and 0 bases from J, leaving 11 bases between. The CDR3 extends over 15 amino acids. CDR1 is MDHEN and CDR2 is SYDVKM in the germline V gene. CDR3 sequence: CASSFEGRLNTEAFF. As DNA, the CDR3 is TGTGCCAGCAGTTTTGAGGGGCGCCTGAACACTGAAGCTTTCTTT.

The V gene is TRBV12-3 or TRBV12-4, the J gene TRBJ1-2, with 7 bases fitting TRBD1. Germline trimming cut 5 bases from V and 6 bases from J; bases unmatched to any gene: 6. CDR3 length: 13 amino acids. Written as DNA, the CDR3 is TGTGCCAGCAGTCCTCTCGACAGGGATGGCTACACCTTC. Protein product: CASSPLDRDGYTF.

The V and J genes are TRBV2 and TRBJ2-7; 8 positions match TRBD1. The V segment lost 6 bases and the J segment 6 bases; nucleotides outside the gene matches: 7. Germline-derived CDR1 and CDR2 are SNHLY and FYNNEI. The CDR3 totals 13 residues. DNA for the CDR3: TGTGCCAGCAGCGAGGGGACAGGCGGCGAGCAGTACTTC. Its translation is CASSEGTGGEQYF.

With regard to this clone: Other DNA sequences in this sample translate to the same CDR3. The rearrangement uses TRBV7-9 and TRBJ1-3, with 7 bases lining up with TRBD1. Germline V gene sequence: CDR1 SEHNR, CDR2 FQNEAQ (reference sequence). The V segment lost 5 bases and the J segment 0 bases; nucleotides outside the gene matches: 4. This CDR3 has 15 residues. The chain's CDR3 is CASSPTGSSGNTIYF. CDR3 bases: TGTGCCAGCAGCCCGACAGGGAGCTCTGGAAACACCATATATTTT.

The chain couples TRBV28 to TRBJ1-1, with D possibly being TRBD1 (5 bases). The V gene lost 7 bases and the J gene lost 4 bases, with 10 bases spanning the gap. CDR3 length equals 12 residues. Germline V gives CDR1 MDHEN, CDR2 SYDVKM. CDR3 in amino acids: CASKLGVTEAFF. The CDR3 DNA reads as TGTGCCAGCAAATTGGGGGTCACTGAAGCTTTCTTT. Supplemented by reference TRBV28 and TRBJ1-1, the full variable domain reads DVKVTQSSRYLVKRTGEKVFLECVQDMDHENMFWYRQDPGLGLRLIYFSYDVKMKEKGDIPEGYSVSREKKERFSLILESASTNQTSMYLCASKLGVTEAFFGQGTRLTVV.

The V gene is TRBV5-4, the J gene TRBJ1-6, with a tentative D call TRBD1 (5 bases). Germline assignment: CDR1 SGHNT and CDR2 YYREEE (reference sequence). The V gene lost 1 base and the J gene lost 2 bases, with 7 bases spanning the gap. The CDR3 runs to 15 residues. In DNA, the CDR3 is TGTGCCAGCAGCTTGAAAGGGGCCTATAATTCACCCCTCCACTTT. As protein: CASSLKGAYNSPLHF.

The CDR3 DNA is TGTGCCAGCAGCGGAACTATGAACACCGGGGAGCTGTTTTTT. This encodes CASSGTMNTGELFF. V gene TRBV9 combines with J gene TRBJ2-2; D is unresolved. Per the germline V gene, CDR1 is SGDLS and CDR2 is YYNGEE. The CDR3 has 14 residues. Trimming pared 3 bases from V and 1 base from J, leaving 7 bases between.

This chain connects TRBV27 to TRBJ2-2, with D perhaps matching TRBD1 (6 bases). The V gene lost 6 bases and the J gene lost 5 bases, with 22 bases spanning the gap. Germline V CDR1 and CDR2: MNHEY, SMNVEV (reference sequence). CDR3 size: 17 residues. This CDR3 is CASSPTGRPRRTGELFF. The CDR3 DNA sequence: TGTGCCAGCAGCCCGACAGGTAGACCCCGAAGGACCGGGGAGCTGTTTTTT.

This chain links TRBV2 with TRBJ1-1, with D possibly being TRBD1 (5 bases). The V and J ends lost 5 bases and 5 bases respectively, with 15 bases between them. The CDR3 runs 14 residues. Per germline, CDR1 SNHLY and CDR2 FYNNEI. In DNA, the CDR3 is TGTGCCAGCAGTTCTGAATCACAGGAGACTGAAGCTTTCTTT. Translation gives CASSSESQETEAFF.

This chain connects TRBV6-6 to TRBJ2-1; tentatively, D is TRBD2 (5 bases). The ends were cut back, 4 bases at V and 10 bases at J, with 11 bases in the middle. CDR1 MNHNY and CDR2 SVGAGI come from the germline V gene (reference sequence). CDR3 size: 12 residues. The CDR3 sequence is CASSLEVGEQFF. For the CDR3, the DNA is TGTGCCAGCAGTTTGGAGGTAGGGGAGCAGTTCTTC.

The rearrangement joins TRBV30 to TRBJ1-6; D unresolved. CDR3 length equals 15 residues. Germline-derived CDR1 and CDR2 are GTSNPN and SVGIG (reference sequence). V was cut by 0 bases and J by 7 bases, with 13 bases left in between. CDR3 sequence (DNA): TGTGCCTGGAGTGTACGAGGGCAGTTCAATTCACCCCTCCACTTT. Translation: CAWSVRGQFNSPLHF.

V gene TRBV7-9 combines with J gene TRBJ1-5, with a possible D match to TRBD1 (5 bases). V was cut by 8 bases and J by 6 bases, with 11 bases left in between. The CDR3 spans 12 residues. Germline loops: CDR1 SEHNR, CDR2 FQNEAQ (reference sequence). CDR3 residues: CASSRDGQPQHF. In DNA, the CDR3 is TGTGCCAGCTCTCGGGACGGTCAGCCCCAGCATTTT.

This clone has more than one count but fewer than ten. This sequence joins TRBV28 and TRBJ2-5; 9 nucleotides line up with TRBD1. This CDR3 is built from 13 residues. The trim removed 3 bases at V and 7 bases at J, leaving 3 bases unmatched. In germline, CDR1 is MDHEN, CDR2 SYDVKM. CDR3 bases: TGTGCCAGCAGTTTCGGACAGGGGCGGACCCAGTACTTC. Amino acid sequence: CASSFGQGRTQYF. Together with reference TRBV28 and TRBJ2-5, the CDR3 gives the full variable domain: DVKVTQSSRYLVKRTGEKVFLECVQDMDHENMFWYRQDPGLGLRLIYFSYDVKMKEKGDIPEGYSVSREKKERFSLILESASTNQTSMYLCASSFGQGRTQYFGPGTRLLVL.

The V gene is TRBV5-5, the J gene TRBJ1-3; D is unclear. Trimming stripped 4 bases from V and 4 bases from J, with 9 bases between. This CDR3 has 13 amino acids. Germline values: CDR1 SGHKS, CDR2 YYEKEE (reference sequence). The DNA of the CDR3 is TGTGCCAGCAGCCCCTACGGGGGAAACACCATATATTTT. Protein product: CASSPYGGNTIYF. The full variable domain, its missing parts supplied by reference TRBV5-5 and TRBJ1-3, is DAGVTQSPTHLIKTRGQQVTLRCSPISGHKSVSWYQQVLGQGPQFIFQYYEKEERGRGNFPDRFSARQFPNYSSELNVNALLLGDSALYLCASSPYGGNTIYFGEGSWLTVV.

CDR3: CASSFDHRGNTGELFF. CDR3 sequence (DNA): TGCGCCAGCAGCTTCGACCACAGGGGGAACACCGGGGAGCTGTTTTTT. The chain links TRBV5-1 to TRBJ2-2; 7 bases align to TRBD1. The length of the CDR3 is 16 residues. Germline V gene sequence: CDR1 SGHRS, CDR2 YFSETQ. The J segment lost 1 base and the V segment lost 2 bases, leaving 5 bases of the junction unmatched.

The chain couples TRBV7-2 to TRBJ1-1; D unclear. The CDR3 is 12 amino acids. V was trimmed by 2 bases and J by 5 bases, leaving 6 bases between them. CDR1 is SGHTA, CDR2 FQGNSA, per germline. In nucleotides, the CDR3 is TGTGCCAGCAGCTTATGGAAGACTGAAGCTTTCTTT. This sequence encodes CASSLWKTEAFF.

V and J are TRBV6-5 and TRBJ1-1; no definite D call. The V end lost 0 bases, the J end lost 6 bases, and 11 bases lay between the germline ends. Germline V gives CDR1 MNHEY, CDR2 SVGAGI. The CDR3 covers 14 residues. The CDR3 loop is CASSYSVPSSEAFF. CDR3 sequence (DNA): TGTGCCAGCAGTTACTCCGTCCCGTCTTCTGAAGCTTTCTTT.

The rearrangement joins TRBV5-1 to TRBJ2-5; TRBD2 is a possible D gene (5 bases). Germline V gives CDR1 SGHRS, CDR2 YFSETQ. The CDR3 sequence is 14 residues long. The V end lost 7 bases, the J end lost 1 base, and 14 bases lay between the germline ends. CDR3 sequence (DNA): TGCGCCAGCGGGGAGTCTACCCTCCAAGAGACCCAGTACTTC. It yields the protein CASGESTLQETQYF.

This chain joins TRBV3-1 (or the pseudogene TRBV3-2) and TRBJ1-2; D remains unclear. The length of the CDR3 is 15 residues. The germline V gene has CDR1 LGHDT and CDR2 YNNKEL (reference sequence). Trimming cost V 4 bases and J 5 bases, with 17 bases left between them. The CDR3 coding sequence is TGTGCCAGCAGCCCCGCTGGGCAGACGTTATATGGCTACACCTTC. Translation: CASSPAGQTLYGYTF.

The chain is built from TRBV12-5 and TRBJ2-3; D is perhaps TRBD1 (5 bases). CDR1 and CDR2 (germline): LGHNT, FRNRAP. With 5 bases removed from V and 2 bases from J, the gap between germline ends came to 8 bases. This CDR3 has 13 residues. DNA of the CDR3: TGTGCTAGTGGTAGGGGTCTCACAGATACGCAGTATTTT. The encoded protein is CASGRGLTDTQYF.

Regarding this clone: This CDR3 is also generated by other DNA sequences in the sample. The CDR3 sequence: CASSLAGGSNQPQHF. The CDR3 DNA follows: TGCGCCAGCAGCTTGGCCGGGGGGAGCAATCAGCCCCAGCATTTT. The chain employs TRBV5-1 and TRBJ1-5, with TRBD1 as a possible D gene (5 bases). Germline values: CDR1 SGHRS, CDR2 YFSETQ. There are 15 residues in the CDR3. With 0 bases removed from V and 1 base from J, the gap between germline ends came to 8 bases.

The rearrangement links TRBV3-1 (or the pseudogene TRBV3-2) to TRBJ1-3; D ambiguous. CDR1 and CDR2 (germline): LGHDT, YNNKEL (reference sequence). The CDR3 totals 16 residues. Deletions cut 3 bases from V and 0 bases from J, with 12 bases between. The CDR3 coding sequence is TGTGCCAGCAGCCACTCAGACACCACCTCTGGAAACACCATATATTTT. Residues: CASSHSDTTSGNTIYF.

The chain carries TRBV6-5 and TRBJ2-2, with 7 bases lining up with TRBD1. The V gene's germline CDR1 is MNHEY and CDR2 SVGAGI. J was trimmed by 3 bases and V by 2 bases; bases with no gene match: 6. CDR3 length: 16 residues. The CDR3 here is CASSYASGTDTGELFF. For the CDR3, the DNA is TGTGCCAGCAGTTACGCCTCCGGGACAGACACCGGGGAGCTGTTTTTT.

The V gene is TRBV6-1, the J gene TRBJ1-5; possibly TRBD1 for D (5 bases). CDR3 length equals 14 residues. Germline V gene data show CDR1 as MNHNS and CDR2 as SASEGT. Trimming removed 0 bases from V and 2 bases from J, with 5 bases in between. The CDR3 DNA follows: TGTGCCAGCAGTGAAGCGGGGCGCAATCAGCCCCAGCATTTT. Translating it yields CASSEAGRNQPQHF.

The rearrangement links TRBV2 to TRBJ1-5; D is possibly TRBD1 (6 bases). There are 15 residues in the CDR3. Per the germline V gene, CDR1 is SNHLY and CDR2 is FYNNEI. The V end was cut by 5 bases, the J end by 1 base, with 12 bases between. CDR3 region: CASSYQGRSNQPQHF. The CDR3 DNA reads TGTGCCAGCAGTTACCAGGGGAGAAGCAATCAGCCCCAGCATTTT.

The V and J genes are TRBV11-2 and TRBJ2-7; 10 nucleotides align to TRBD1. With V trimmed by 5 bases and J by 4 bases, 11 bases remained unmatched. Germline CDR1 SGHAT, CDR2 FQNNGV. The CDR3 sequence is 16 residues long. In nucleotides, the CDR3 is TGTGCCAGCAGCGGTCGGGACAGGGGCCGCTGGTACGAGCAGTACTTC. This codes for CASSGRDRGRWYEQYF.

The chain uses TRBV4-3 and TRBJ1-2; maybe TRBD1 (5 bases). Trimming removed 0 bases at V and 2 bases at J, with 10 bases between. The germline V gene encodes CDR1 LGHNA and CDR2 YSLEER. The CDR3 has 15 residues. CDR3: CASSQDQQGNYGYTF. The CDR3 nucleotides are TGCGCCAGCAGCCAAGATCAGCAGGGAAACTATGGCTACACCTTC.